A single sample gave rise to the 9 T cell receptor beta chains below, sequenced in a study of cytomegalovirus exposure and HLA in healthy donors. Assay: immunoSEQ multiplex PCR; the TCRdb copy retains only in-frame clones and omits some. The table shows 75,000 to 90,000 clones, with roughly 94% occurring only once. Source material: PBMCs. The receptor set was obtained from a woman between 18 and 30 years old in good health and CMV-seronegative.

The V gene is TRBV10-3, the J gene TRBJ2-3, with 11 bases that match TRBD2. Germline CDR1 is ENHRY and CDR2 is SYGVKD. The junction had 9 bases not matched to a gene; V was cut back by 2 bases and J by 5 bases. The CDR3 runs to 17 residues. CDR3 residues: CAISEGTSGSKLDTQYF. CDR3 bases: TGTGCCATCAGTGAGGGAACTAGCGGGAGTAAGTTAGATACGCAGTATTTT.

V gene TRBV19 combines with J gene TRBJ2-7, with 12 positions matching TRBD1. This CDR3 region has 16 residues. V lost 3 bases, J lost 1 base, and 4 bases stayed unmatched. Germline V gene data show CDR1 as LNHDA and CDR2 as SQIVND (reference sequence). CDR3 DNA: TGTGCCAGTAGTATCCCGGGACAGGGGGCTTCCTACGAGCAGTACTTC. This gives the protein CASSIPGQGASYEQYF.

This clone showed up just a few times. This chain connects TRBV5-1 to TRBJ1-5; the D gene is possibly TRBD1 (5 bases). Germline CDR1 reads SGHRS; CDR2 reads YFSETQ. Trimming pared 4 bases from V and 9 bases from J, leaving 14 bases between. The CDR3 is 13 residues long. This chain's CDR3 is CASSRDRPRPQHF. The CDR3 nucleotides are TGCGCCAGCAGCCGAGACAGACCCAGGCCCCAGCATTTT.

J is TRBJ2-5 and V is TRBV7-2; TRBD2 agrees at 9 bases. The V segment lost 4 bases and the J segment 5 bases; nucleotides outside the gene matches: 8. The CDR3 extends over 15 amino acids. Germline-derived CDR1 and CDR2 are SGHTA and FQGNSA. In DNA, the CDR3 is TGTGCCAGCAGCTCGCGGGGGGGGGCCGGGGAGACCCAGTACTTC. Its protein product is CASSSRGGAGETQYF.

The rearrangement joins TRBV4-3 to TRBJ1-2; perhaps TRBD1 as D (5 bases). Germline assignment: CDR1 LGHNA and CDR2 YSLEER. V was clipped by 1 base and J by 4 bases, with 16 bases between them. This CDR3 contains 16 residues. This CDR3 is CASSQGRRVGGYGYTF. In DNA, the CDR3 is TGCGCCAGCAGCCAAGGGCGGCGGGTGGGGGGCTATGGCTACACCTTC.

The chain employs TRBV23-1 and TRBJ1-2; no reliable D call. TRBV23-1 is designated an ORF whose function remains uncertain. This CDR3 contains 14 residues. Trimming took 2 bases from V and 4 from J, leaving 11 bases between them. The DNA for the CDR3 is TGCGCCAGCAGTCAAACCACACGACTCTATGGCTACACCTTC. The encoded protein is CASSQTTRLYGYTF.

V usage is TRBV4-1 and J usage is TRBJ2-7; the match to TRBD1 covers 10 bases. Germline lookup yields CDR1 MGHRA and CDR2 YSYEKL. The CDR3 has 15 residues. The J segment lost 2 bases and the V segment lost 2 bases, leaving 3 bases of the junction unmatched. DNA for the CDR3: TGCGCCAGCAGCCAATCAGGGACAGGGGCCTACGAGCAGTACTTC. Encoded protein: CASSQSGTGAYEQYF.

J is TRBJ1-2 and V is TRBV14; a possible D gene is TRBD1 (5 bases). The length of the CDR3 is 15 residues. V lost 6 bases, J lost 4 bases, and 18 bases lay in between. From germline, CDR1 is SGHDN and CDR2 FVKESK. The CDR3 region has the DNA TGTGCCAGCAGGCTAACCGGGGGACGGCGCTATGGCTACACCTTC. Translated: CASRLTGGRRYGYTF.

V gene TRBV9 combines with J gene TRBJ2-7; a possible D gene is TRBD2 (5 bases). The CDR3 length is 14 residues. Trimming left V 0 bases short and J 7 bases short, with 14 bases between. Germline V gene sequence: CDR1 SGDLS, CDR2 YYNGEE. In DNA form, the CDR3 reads TGTGCCAGCAGCGTAGGAGGGAGTGAAGGGGAGCAGTACTTC. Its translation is CASSVGGSEGEQYF. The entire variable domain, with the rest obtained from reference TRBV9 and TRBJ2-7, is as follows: DSGVTQTPKHLITATGQRVTLRCSPRSGDLSVYWYQQSLDQGLQFLIQYYNGEERAKGNILERFSAQQFPDLHSELNLSSLELGDSALYFCASSVGGSEGEQYFGPGTRLTVT.